Sequencing of this T cell receptor (beta chain) was carried out in a study of cytomegalovirus exposure and HLA in healthy donors. Study-level findings and limits: In a later analysis, compared with equally common non-associated chains, HLA-associated beta chains were more expanded. TCR beta V segments were, for the most part, productive about 87% or about 30% of the time in an earlier analysis. Available immune exposure information covered CMV serostatus only.

With 60 Vbeta and 13 Jbeta primers, the PCR was carried out. Assay: immunoSEQ multiplex PCR; the TCRdb copy retains only in-frame clones and omits some. The sample shows about 160,000 clones, roughly 76% of them seen only once. With regard to this clone: Antigen specificity is unknown.

Source material: PBMCs. The TCR sequence derives from a man aged 55 to 70 in good health and CMV-seronegative.

The CDR3, as DNA: TGTGCCAGCAGCAAAGTCCAGGGAAGCTCCTACGAGCAGTACTTC. Translated, it gives CASSKVQGSSYEQYF. The chain joins TRBV21-1 to TRBJ2-7; the D call TRBD1 from the table was never checked on the DNA. TRBV21-1 is a documented pseudogene. The CDR3 contains 15 residues.